Listed below are T cell receptor beta chains from one sample, sequenced in a study of cytomegalovirus exposure and HLA in healthy donors. The data were produced by immunoSEQ multiplex PCR, yet TCRdb's version contains in-frame clones alone and is incomplete. This sample has 35,000 to 45,000 clones, with approximately 52% found just once. Specimen: PBMCs. These receptors were taken from a human donor in good health. The CDR3 runs from the conserved cysteine through the conserved F or W. The D gene is left open where the match is weak. The size of a clone is reported for some rows only, either as once, few or many, or as a class for expanded clones.

TRBJ1-2 TRBV20-1 - - CSTFNYGYTF TGCAGTACTTTTAACTATGGCTACACCTTC
TRBJ1-1 TRBV29-1 - few CSARRSAGQVVTEAFF TGCAGCGCCAGACGGTCGGCAGGCCAAGTTGTAACTGAAGCTTTCTTT
TRBJ2-3 TRBV27 - - CASSLSADTQYF TGTGCCAGCAGTTTATCGGCCGATACGCAGTATTTT
TRBJ2-3 TRBV11-2 - - CASSLVALSTDTQYF TGTGCCAGCAGCTTAGTTGCACTTAGCACAGATACGCAGTATTTT
TRBJ2-5 TRBV11-2 - few CASTPRGRETQYF TGTGCCAGCACCCCTCGGGGGAGGGAGACCCAGTACTTC
TRBJ1-1 TRBV4-3 TRBD1 few CASSQGFQGATTEAFF TGCGCCAGCAGCCAAGGCTTCCAGGGGGCGACCACTGAAGCTTTCTTT
TRBJ1-1 TRBV6-6 TRBD1 - CASSDRGMNTEAFF TGTGCCAGCAGTGACAGGGGCATGAACACTGAAGCTTTCTTT
TRBJ1-4 TRBV29-1 - - CSVADGHATNEKLFF TGCAGCGTTGCGGATGGGCACGCAACTAATGAAAAACTGTTTTTT
TRBJ2-3 TRBV7-3 - - CASSPDFWASEGQYF TGTGCCAGCAGCCCCGATTTTTGGGCTAGCGAAGGACAGTATTTT
TRBJ1-2 TRBV28 - - CASRNDGGANYGYTF TGTGCCAGCAGGAACGACGGGGGAGCTAACTATGGCTACACCTTC
TRBJ2-7 TRBV7-7 - - CASSPLTQGEQYF TGTGCCAGCAGCCCCCTAACACAGGGTGAGCAGTACTTC
TRBJ2-7 TRBV11-2 TRBD1 - CASSPTGTGVYEQYF TGTGCCAGCAGTCCCACCGGGACAGGGGTCTACGAGCAGTACTTC
TRBJ2-1 TRBV6-5 TRBD2 - CASIASGDEQFF TGTGCCAGCATTGCGAGCGGGGATGAGCAGTTCTTC
TRBJ2-5 TRBV19 - - CASSIWGAETQYF TGTGCCAGTAGTATTTGGGGCGCGGAGACCCAGTACTTC
TRBJ1-2 TRBV6-5 TRBD1 - CASSLTRDSVYGYTF TGTGCCAGCAGCTTGACTCGGGACAGCGTCTATGGCTACACCTTC
TRBJ2-7 TRBV5-1 - - CASSLAGGQAYEQYF TGCGCCAGCAGCTTGGCGGGGGGACAGGCATACGAGCAGTACTTC
TRBJ1-2 TRBV18 - once CASSRRREANYGYTF TGTGCCAGCTCACGCCGCAGGGAGGCTAACTATGGCTACACCTTC
TRBJ2-7 TRBV27 - - CASSLGPEPYEQYF TGTGCCAGCAGTTTAGGTCCGGAGCCCTACGAGCAGTACTTC
TRBJ2-2 TRBV18 TRBD2 - CASSPGLRGANTGELFF TGTGCCAGCTCACCGGGTTTACGGGGGGCGAACACCGGGGAGCTGTTTTTT
TRBJ2-5 TRBV30 TRBD2 - CASETAGGPMQTQYF TGTGCCAGCGAAACGGCGGGAGGGCCTATGCAGACCCAGTACTTC
TRBJ2-7 TRBV7-2 - - CASSLARLLGHYEQYF TGTGCCAGCAGCTTAGCCAGACTCCTGGGGCACTACGAGCAGTACTTC
TRBJ1-2 TRBV29-1 - few CSAIQGTNYGYTF TGCAGCGCAATACAGGGTACTAACTATGGCTACACCTTC